Following are 15 T cell receptor beta chains from one sample sequenced in a study of T-cell memory formation after mild COVID-19. TCRdb ran MiXCR on the 5' RACE reads and lists one entry per CDR3 protein. This sample has around 300,000 distinct CDR3 sequences, with 8.2% found just once. Sequencing was carried out using PBMCs or a T cell subset sorted from them (not recorded which). Every receptor here comes from a man younger than 30 who had mild COVID-19 (a few samples of this study predate the infection). Cell type and time point are not known.

The table lists this clonotype with a few counts. This chain links TRBV7-2 with TRBJ2-1, with D possibly matching TRBD2 (6 bases). Germline V gene sequence: CDR1 SGHTA, CDR2 FQGNSA. This CDR3 comprises 17 residues. Trimming left V 2 bases short and J 7 bases short, with 21 bases between. The CDR3 sequence: CASSLYQARQGGNEQFF. DNA for the CDR3: TGTGCCAGCAGCTTATACCAGGCTCGGCAGGGAGGTAATGAGCAGTTCTTC.

This clonotype was counted ten times or more. CDR3 in amino acids: CASSQASQPLGETQYF. The CDR3 coding sequence is TGCGCCAGCAGCCAAGCTTCGCAACCCTTAGGAGAGACCCAGTACTTC. The rearrangement links TRBV4-1 to TRBJ2-5; D call uncertain. CDR3 length equals 16 residues. V was pared by 1 base and J by 4 bases, with 16 bases between. From germline, CDR1 is MGHRA and CDR2 YSYEKL.

This clonotype was seen only a few times. This chain links TRBV7-9 with TRBJ2-6; no clear D. Germline V gives CDR1 SEHNR, CDR2 FQNEAQ (reference sequence). V was cut by 2 bases and J by 1 base, with 18 bases left in between. The CDR3 totals 19 residues. The CDR3 bases are TGTGCCAGCAGCTTATGGGTGGGTCTGGAAAGGTCTGGGGCCAACGTCCTGACTTTC. Translated: CASSLWVGLERSGANVLTF.

This clonotype was picked up many times. The chain uses TRBV7-9 and TRBJ1-2; perhaps TRBD1 as D (5 bases). V lost 5 bases and J lost 7, with 20 bases in between. The CDR3 covers 15 residues. Looked up from germline, CDR1 is SEHNR and CDR2 is FQNEAQ (reference sequence). The CDR3 protein is CASSPEARQLVGYTF. CDR3 DNA: TGTGCCAGCAGCCCTGAAGCCAGACAGTTGGTTGGCTACACCTTC.

In its sample, this clonotype was seen many times. The rearrangement links TRBV4-3 to TRBJ2-2, with TRBD2 identical over 8 bases. J was trimmed by 7 bases and V by 4 bases; bases with no gene match: 14. The CDR3 is made up of 17 amino acids. The germline CDR1 and CDR2 sequences are LGHNA and YSLEER. CDR3 nucleotide sequence: TGCGCCAGCAGCCCAGAACTGGTCCGGGGGGGCCTCGGGGAGCTGTTTTTT. Its translation is CASSPELVRGGLGELFF.

The chain carries TRBV7-9 and TRBJ2-7, with D perhaps matching TRBD2 (6 bases). The V gene's germline CDR1 is SEHNR and CDR2 FQNEAQ (reference sequence). V was shortened by 4 bases and J by 3 bases, with 19 bases between the two germline ends. The CDR3 is made up of 16 amino acids. CDR3 region: CASSSGTFISLYEQYF. CDR3 nucleotides: TGTGCCAGCAGCTCGGGGACTTTCATTTCCCTCTACGAGCAGTACTTC.

The rearrangement uses TRBV5-1 and TRBJ2-3; D call uncertain. Germline V gene lookup returns CDR1 SGHRS and CDR2 YFSETQ. Deletions cut 4 bases from V and 0 bases from J, with 12 bases between. CDR3 size: 15 residues. The CDR3: CASSRQVDSTDTQYF. Here the CDR3 DNA reads TGCGCCAGCAGCCGGCAGGTGGATAGCACAGATACGCAGTATTTT.

J is TRBJ1-5 and V is TRBV6-6; D may be TRBD1 (6 bases). V lost 7 bases, J lost 5 bases, and 18 bases lay in between. Germline CDR1 reads MNHNY; CDR2 reads SVGAGI (reference sequence). This CDR3 has 15 amino acids. CDR3 protein: CASTSQLEGDQPQHF. The CDR3 nucleotides are TGTGCCAGCACCTCTCAGCTCGAGGGGGATCAGCCCCAGCATTTT.

This clonotype has just a few counts. The chain links TRBV7-2 to TRBJ1-1; no definite D call. The V end was cut by 4 bases, the J end by 5 bases, with 14 bases between. The V gene's germline CDR1 is SGHTA and CDR2 FQGNSA. CDR3 length equals 14 residues. The CDR3 DNA sequence: TGTGCCAGCAGCTCGGCCGGCGGATATACTGAAGCTTTCTTT. This codes for CASSSAGGYTEAFF. The entire variable domain, with the rest obtained from reference TRBV7-2 and TRBJ1-1, is as follows: GAGVSQSPSNKVTEKGKDVELRCDPISGHTALYWYRQSLGQGLEFLIYFQGNSAPDKSGLPSDRFSAERTGGSVSTLTIQRTQQEDSAVYLCASSSAGGYTEAFFGQGTRLTVV.

This clonotype was counted between two and nine times. The rearrangement uses TRBV7-9 and TRBJ2-7; 13 positions match TRBD2. The CDR3 has 15 amino acids. The V and J ends lost 3 bases and 6 bases, in that order; junction bases with no gene match: 5. Germline assignment: CDR1 SEHNR and CDR2 FQNEAQ (reference sequence). The CDR3 DNA reads TGTGCCAGCAGCTTTACTAGCGGGGGGGCCCCCGAGCAGTACTTC. Its translation is CASSFTSGGAPEQYF.

This clonotype showed up just a few times. The chain is built from TRBV27 and TRBJ1-5, with D uncertain. Trimming took 2 bases from V and 5 from J, leaving 13 bases between them. The CDR3 contains 15 residues. The germline V gene encodes CDR1 MNHEY and CDR2 SMNVEV (reference sequence). CDR3 amino acids: CASSLRYRGDQPQHF. Written as DNA, the CDR3 is TGTGCCAGCAGTTTACGATATCGTGGAGATCAGCCCCAGCATTTT.

This clonotype was detected a few times. This sequence joins TRBV29-1 and TRBJ2-3; D assignment may be TRBD1 or TRBD2 (6 bases each). The CDR3 consists of 15 residues. Germline loops: CDR1 SQVTM, CDR2 ANQGSEA. V was trimmed by 4 bases and J by 5 bases, leaving 19 bases between them. CDR3 DNA: TGCAGCGTTGGGGGGGTGCCGGGGGCAGGAGATACGCAGTATTTT. Encoded protein: CSVGGVPGAGDTQYF.

This clonotype occurred many times. V usage is TRBV12-3 or TRBV12-4 and J usage is TRBJ2-3, with D uncertain. Trimming left V 0 bases short and J 0 bases short, with 4 bases between. CDR3 length: 14 residues. The DNA for the CDR3 is TGTGCCAGCAGTTTAGCGGCCAGCACAGATACGCAGTATTTT. This translates into CASSLAASTDTQYF.

This clonotype appeared a few times. As DNA, the CDR3 is TGTGCCATCAGTGAGCCTCAGGGGAACCCGTACACCGGGGAGCTGTTTTTT. This translates into CAISEPQGNPYTGELFF. V gene TRBV10-3 combines with J gene TRBJ2-2, with a possible D match to TRBD1 (6 bases). Germline V gene data show CDR1 as ENHRY and CDR2 as SYGVKD. V lost 2 bases to trimming and J lost 3 bases, with 16 bases between them. This CDR3 contains 17 residues.

The CDR3 protein is CSARRQISYNEQFF. The CDR3 region has the DNA TGCAGTGCACGACGACAGATCTCCTACAATGAGCAGTTCTTC. This chain joins TRBV20-1 and TRBJ2-1; a weak D match, TRBD1 (5 bases). The CDR3 runs to 14 residues. Trimming took off 6 bases at V and 0 bases at J, with 12 bases between the two ends. Germline V CDR1 and CDR2: DFQATT, SNEGSKA (reference sequence).